This is a list of T cell receptor beta chains from one sample in a study of vaccination effects on CD4 cells after COVID-19. These TCRs' antigens remain unknown. Sequencing was performed with immunoSEQ multiplex PCR; in TCRdb, only in-frame clones are kept and a portion is missing. This sample has 30,000 to 40,000 clones, with 82% found just once. The sequencing used CD4+ T cells from PBMCs cultured without peptide, collected before COVID-19 vaccination. These TCRs come from a human donor who received a COVID-19 vaccine. The CDR3 runs from the conserved cysteine through the conserved F or W. D genes are given only for firm matches. Size is stated for part of the rows, as once, few or many counts, or as a class when the clone is expanded.

v_call	clone_size	d_call	j_call	cdr3_aa	cdr3_nt
TRBV6-5	NA	TRBD1	TRBJ1-2	CASRNGTATNYGYTF	TGTGCCAGCAGAAATGGGACAGCTACTAACTATGGCTACACCTTC
TRBV6-6	NA	NA	TRBJ1-3	CASSYLVSGNTIYF	TGTGCCAGCAGTTACTTGGTCTCTGGAAACACCATATATTTT
TRBV6-2/TRBV6-3	few	TRBD1	TRBJ1-5	CASSRQGAGQPQHF	TGTGCCAGCAGTCGGCAGGGGGCCGGTCAGCCCCAGCATTTT
TRBV7-2	few	TRBD1	TRBJ1-2	CASSRDSYGYTF	TGTGCCAGCAGCAGGGACAGCTATGGCTACACCTTC
TRBV9	few	NA	TRBJ1-2	CASSVKSGGYTF	TGTGCCAGCAGCGTAAAGTCAGGGGGCTACACCTTC
TRBV19	NA	NA	TRBJ2-2	CASSIALRQVANTGELFF	TGTGCCAGTAGTATAGCTCTTAGGCAGGTCGCGAACACCGGGGAGCTGTTTTTT
TRBV24-1	NA	NA	TRBJ1-6	CATRAGYNSPLHF	TGTGCCACCAGGGCAGGGTATAATTCACCCCTCCACTTT
TRBV24-1	NA	NA	TRBJ1-1	CATSDSRRDTEAFF	TGTGCCACCAGTGATTCGCGACGGGACACTGAAGCTTTCTTT
TRBV29-1	NA	NA	TRBJ1-1	CSVGIGEGAFF	TGCAGCGTTGGGATCGGGGAGGGAGCTTTCTTT
TRBV30	NA	TRBD1	TRBJ2-5	CAWGTDQETQYF	TGTGCCTGGGGGACAGATCAAGAGACCCAGTACTTC
TRBV10-1	once	TRBD1	TRBJ1-1	CASSWDRNTEAFF	TGCGCCAGCAGTTGGGACAGGAACACTGAAGCTTTCTTT
TRBV7-3	NA	TRBD2	TRBJ2-3	CASSSHSGVDTQYF	TGTGCCAGCAGCTCTCATAGCGGGGTAGATACGCAGTATTTT
TRBV5-1	NA	NA	TRBJ1-1	CASSPGGTADAFF	TGCGCCAGCAGCCCCGGCGGAACAGCCGACGCTTTCTTT
TRBV7-9	NA	NA	TRBJ2-6	CASSLAVPGANVLTF	TGTGCCAGCAGCTTAGCAGTCCCTGGGGCCAACGTCCTGACTTTC
TRBV6-5	NA	TRBD1	TRBJ2-3	CASSQTGVTDTQYF	TGTGCCAGCAGTCAAACAGGGGTCACAGATACGCAGTATTTT
TRBV5-8	NA	NA	TRBJ1-2	CASSATVNYGYTF	TGTGCCAGCAGCGCGACAGTTAACTATGGCTACACCTTC
TRBV6-6	once	TRBD2	TRBJ2-1	CASSAPERGSYNEQFF	TGTGCCAGCAGTGCCCCCGAGCGGGGCTCATACAATGAGCAGTTCTTC
TRBV28	NA	NA	TRBJ1-5	CASRRPGAGQPQHF	TGTGCCAGCAGGCGACCGGGGGCTGGACAGCCCCAGCATTTT
TRBV3-1/TRBV3-2	NA	NA	TRBJ1-1	CASSPWGERNTEAFF	TGTGCCAGCAGCCCATGGGGGGAAAGGAACACTGAAGCTTTCTTT
TRBV5-1	NA	TRBD2	TRBJ2-1	CASSPGLAGGEREQFF	TGCGCCAGCAGCCCGGGACTAGCGGGGGGCGAACGGGAGCAGTTCTTC
TRBV10-3	NA	NA	TRBJ1-6	CAISEFGGLPYNSPLHF	TGTGCCATCAGTGAGTTCGGCGGCTTACCCTATAATTCACCCCTCCACTTT
TRBV12-5	NA	NA	TRBJ1-3	CASGGGQGLTNTIYF	TGTGCTAGTGGAGGGGGGCAGGGATTGACAAACACCATATATTTT
TRBV5-1	NA	TRBD1	TRBJ2-5	CASSPTTRQGPQETQYF	TGCGCCAGCAGCCCCACGACTCGACAGGGGCCACAAGAGACCCAGTACTTC
TRBV9	NA	NA	TRBJ1-6	CASSVEDYSYNSPLHF	TGTGCCAGCAGCGTAGAAGATTACTCCTATAATTCACCCCTCCACTTT
TRBV28	NA	TRBD1	TRBJ2-4	CASSPDRDGKNIQYF	TGTGCCAGCAGCCCCGACAGGGATGGCAAAAACATTCAGTACTTC
TRBV29-1	NA	NA	TRBJ2-5	CSVARGEETQYF	TGCAGCGTAGCACGGGGAGAGGAGACCCAGTACTTC
TRBV6-4	NA	TRBD1	TRBJ1-1	CAMPRGPARGTEAFF	TGTGCCATGCCGAGGGGGCCCGCGAGGGGTACTGAAGCTTTCTTT
TRBV30	NA	TRBD2	TRBJ2-3	CAWSFTSGGWGTDTQYF	TGTGCCTGGAGTTTTACTAGCGGGGGATGGGGCACAGATACGCAGTATTTT
TRBV6-1	NA	NA	TRBJ1-2	CASSEGQVRGYTF	TGTGCCAGCAGTGAAGGACAGGTTCGAGGCTACACCTTC
TRBV20-1	few	NA	TRBJ1-5	CSASRGRDQPQHF	TGCAGTGCTAGTCGGGGCAGAGATCAGCCCCAGCATTTT
TRBV6-1	NA	NA	TRBJ2-3	CASSEVRRLPDTQYF	TGTGCCAGCAGTGAAGTCCGTCGGCTTCCTGATACGCAGTATTTT
TRBV6-1	few	NA	TRBJ1-5	CASSEALTRPNQPQHF	TGTGCCAGCAGTGAAGCGCTCACCAGACCCAATCAGCCCCAGCATTTT
TRBV3-1/TRBV3-2	NA	TRBD1	TRBJ1-2	CASSQVKTGNYGYTF	TGTGCCAGCAGCCAAGTAAAGACAGGGAACTATGGCTACACCTTC
TRBV7-9	once	NA	TRBJ2-3	CASSLGASHNTDTQYF	TGTGCCAGCAGCTTAGGGGCGTCCCATAACACAGATACGCAGTATTTT
TRBV5-1	NA	NA	TRBJ1-4	CASSVSGQEEKLFF	TGCGCCAGCAGCGTCTCAGGGCAAGAAGAAAAACTGTTTTTT
TRBV7-2	few	NA	TRBJ1-1	CASSSTGANTEAFF	TGTGCCAGCAGCTCCACAGGCGCCAACACTGAAGCTTTCTTT
TRBV2	few	NA	TRBJ1-1	CASSGQKGTEAFF	TGTGCCAGCAGTGGACAGAAGGGCACTGAAGCTTTCTTT
TRBV7-9	NA	TRBD1	TRBJ2-3	CASSRDRDTDTQYF	TGTGCCAGCAGCCGGGACAGAGACACAGATACGCAGTATTTT
TRBV18	NA	TRBD2	TRBJ2-3	CASSRSGGTDTQYF	TGTGCCAGCTCACGTAGCGGGGGCACAGATACGCAGTATTTT
TRBV19	NA	NA	TRBJ1-4	CASSVRGYNEKLFF	TGTGCCAGTAGTGTTAGGGGTTATAATGAAAAACTGTTTTTT
TRBV19	NA	NA	TRBJ2-2	CASGRMGNTGELFF	TGTGCCAGCGGCCGGATGGGTAACACCGGGGAGCTGTTTTTT
TRBV7-2	NA	NA	TRBJ1-2	CASSPPGRHYGYTF	TGTGCCAGCAGCCCCCCGGGACGACACTATGGCTACACCTTC
TRBV28	NA	NA	TRBJ1-1	CASIDTEAFF	TGTGCCAGCATAGACACTGAAGCTTTCTTT
TRBV28	NA	NA	TRBJ1-5	CASSQRVGGFNQPQHF	TGTGCCAGCAGTCAAAGGGTGGGTGGGTTCAATCAGCCCCAGCATTTT
TRBV5-1	NA	TRBD1	TRBJ1-6	CASSWDRILSNSPLHF	TGCGCCAGCAGCTGGGACAGGATTTTAAGTAATTCACCCCTCCACTTT
TRBV5-1	NA	NA	TRBJ2-5	CASSADWKTQYF	TGCGCCAGCAGCGCAGACTGGAAGACCCAGTACTTC
TRBV6-5	NA	NA	TRBJ2-3	CASSFRADTQYF	TGTGCCAGCAGCTTCAGGGCAGATACGCAGTATTTT
TRBV4-3	NA	NA	TRBJ1-2	CASSSPPYEAGTYGYTF	TGCGCCAGCAGCTCACCTCCATATGAAGCAGGTACCTATGGCTACACCTTC
TRBV14	NA	TRBD1	TRBJ1-6	CASSQRGRGSPLHF	TGTGCCAGCAGCCAGAGGGGGCGCGGTTCACCCCTCCACTTT
TRBV7-9	few	TRBD1	TRBJ1-2	CASSLAKDVRGLGYTF	TGTGCCAGCAGCTTAGCGAAGGATGTCAGGGGGCTAGGCTACACCTTC
TRBV28	NA	TRBD1	TRBJ2-5	CASSAPGTGFRETQYF	TGTGCCAGCAGTGCGCCCGGGACAGGTTTTCGAGAGACCCAGTACTTC
TRBV6-5	NA	NA	TRBJ2-4	CASRPTFVAKNIQYF	TGTGCCAGCAGGCCCACTTTTGTCGCCAAAAACATTCAGTACTTC
TRBV5-1	NA	NA	TRBJ2-3	CASSFLGVDTQYF	TGCGCCAGCAGCTTCTTGGGGGTAGATACGCAGTATTTT
TRBV7-3	NA	NA	TRBJ2-2	CASSLTAGNTGELFF	TGTGCCAGCAGCTTAACGGCAGGGAACACCGGGGAGCTGTTTTTT
TRBV11-2	NA	NA	TRBJ2-5	CASSLVPKETQYF	TGTGCCAGCAGCTTAGTGCCGAAAGAGACCCAGTACTTC
TRBV7-3	NA	NA	TRBJ2-2	CASSLTLGTGELFF	TGTGCCAGCAGCTTAACTCTAGGCACCGGGGAGCTGTTTTTT
TRBV7-2	NA	NA	TRBJ2-2	CASSLAPGTNTGELFF	TGTGCCAGCAGCTTAGCGCCCGGAACGAACACCGGGGAGCTGTTTTTT